Presented here are 9 T cell receptor beta chains from one specimen sequenced in a study of Ad26.COV2.S vaccination and SARS-CoV-2 variants. Sequencing used immunoSEQ multiplex PCR; TCRdb keeps in-frame clones, though not all of them. Of some 190,000 clones listed, approximately 90% were seen once; the top ten hold roughly 6%. The sample in question was peripheral blood, obtained after recovery from COVID-19. The source is a human donor who had recovered from COVID-19.

The gene calls are TRBV7-9 and TRBJ2-1, with 8 nucleotides matching TRBD2. CDR1 is SEHNR and CDR2 is FQNEAQ in the germline V gene (reference sequence). V was pared by 5 bases and J by 12 bases, with 15 bases of the junction left unmatched. This CDR3 is built from 15 residues. CDR3 bases: TGTGCCAGCAGCCCGGACACAAGCGGGAGATCGGGGCAGTTCTTC. Its translation is CASSPDTSGRSGQFF. Full variable domain (rest looked up from reference TRBV7-9 and TRBJ2-1): DTGVSQNPRHKITKRGQNVTFRCDPISEHNRLYWYRQTLGQGPEFLTYFQNEAQLEKSRLLSDRFSAERPKGSFSTLEIQRTEQGDSAMYLCASSPDTSGRSGQFFGPGTRLTVL.

This clone was seen a single time. The chain couples TRBV11-3 to TRBJ2-1; D gene uncertain. With 1 base removed from V and 0 bases from J, the gap between germline ends came to 10 bases. The germline V gene has CDR1 SGHNT and CDR2 YENEEA. The CDR3 has 16 residues. The CDR3 DNA is TGTGCCAGCAGCTTAGGGGCCCTGAGCTCCTACAATGAGCAGTTCTTC. This translates into CASSLGALSSYNEQFF.

V usage is TRBV7-9 and J usage is TRBJ1-2; D is ambiguous. The CDR3 is 12 amino acids. Per germline, CDR1 SEHNR and CDR2 FQNEAQ (reference sequence). Trimming removed 2 bases from V and 8 bases from J, with 9 bases in between. The CDR3 sequence: CASSLMSAGYTF. Here the CDR3 DNA reads TGTGCCAGCAGCTTAATGTCCGCGGGCTACACCTTC.

The chain combines TRBV3-1 (or the pseudogene TRBV3-2) with TRBJ2-1; 9 positions agree with TRBD1. Per germline, CDR1 LGHDT and CDR2 YNNKEL (reference sequence). CDR3 length equals 14 residues. The J segment lost 8 bases and the V segment lost 11 bases, leaving 13 bases of the junction unmatched. CDR3 loop: CACRTGTGIDEQFF. In DNA, the CDR3 is TGTGCCTGTAGGACCGGGACAGGGATCGATGAGCAGTTCTTC.

The J gene is TRBJ2-4, the V gene TRBV6-5; D is unclear. Trimming took 0 bases from V and 1 from J, leaving 10 bases between them. There are 16 residues in the CDR3. Germline values: CDR1 MNHEY, CDR2 SVGAGI. Here the CDR3 reads CASSYSADGAKNIQYF. Written as DNA, the CDR3 is TGTGCCAGCAGTTACTCAGCTGATGGGGCCAAAAACATTCAGTACTTC.

In its sample, this clone was seen once. The J gene is TRBJ2-5, the V gene TRBV12-3 or TRBV12-4, with a possible D match to TRBD1 (5 bases). Trimming shortened V by 2 bases and J by 5 bases, and 9 bases separated the two germline ends. The CDR3 consists of 13 residues. DNA of the CDR3: TGTGCCAGCAGTTTACAGGGTCCTGAGACCCAGTACTTC. The encoded protein is CASSLQGPETQYF.

The rearrangement joins TRBV6-9 to TRBJ1-1; a possible D gene is TRBD1 (5 bases). The germline CDR1 and CDR2 sequences are MNHGY and SVAAGI. Between the trimmed V and J ends, which lost 10 bases and 1 base, there was a span of 13 bases. This CDR3 contains 13 residues. Written as DNA, the CDR3 is TGTGCCAAACAGGCACAACCGAACACTGAAGCTTTCTTT. Protein: CAKQAQPNTEAFF.

The chain combines TRBV18 with TRBJ2-1; D unclear. The germline V gene has CDR1 KGHSH and CDR2 LQKENI. There are 14 residues in the CDR3. Trimming took 4 bases from V and 6 from J, leaving 13 bases between them. CDR3 sequence: CASSLTDPVNEQFF. The CDR3 DNA follows: TGTGCCAGCTCACTCACTGACCCGGTCAATGAGCAGTTCTTC.

The CDR3 region is CASSQEAFSSYEQYF. CDR3 coding DNA: TGCGCCAGCAGCCAAGAAGCGTTCAGCTCCTACGAGCAGTACTTC. The chain carries TRBV4-1 and TRBJ2-7; D is undetermined. The CDR3 is 15 amino acids. The germline V gene encodes CDR1 MGHRA and CDR2 YSYEKL. Trimming left V 0 bases short and J 0 bases short, with 9 bases between.